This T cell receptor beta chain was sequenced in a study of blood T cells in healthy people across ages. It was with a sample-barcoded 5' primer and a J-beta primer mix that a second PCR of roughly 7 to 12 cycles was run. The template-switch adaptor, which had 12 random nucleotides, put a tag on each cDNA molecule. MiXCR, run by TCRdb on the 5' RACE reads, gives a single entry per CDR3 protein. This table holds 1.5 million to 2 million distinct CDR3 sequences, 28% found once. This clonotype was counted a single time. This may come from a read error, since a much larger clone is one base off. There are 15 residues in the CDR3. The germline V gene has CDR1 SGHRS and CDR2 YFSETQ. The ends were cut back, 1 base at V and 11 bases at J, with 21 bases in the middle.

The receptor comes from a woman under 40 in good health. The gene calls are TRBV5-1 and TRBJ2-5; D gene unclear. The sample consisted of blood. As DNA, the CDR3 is TGCGCCAGCAGCTTGATCCCAAAGCGCTACAATGAGCAGTACTTC. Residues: CASSLIPKRYNEQYF.